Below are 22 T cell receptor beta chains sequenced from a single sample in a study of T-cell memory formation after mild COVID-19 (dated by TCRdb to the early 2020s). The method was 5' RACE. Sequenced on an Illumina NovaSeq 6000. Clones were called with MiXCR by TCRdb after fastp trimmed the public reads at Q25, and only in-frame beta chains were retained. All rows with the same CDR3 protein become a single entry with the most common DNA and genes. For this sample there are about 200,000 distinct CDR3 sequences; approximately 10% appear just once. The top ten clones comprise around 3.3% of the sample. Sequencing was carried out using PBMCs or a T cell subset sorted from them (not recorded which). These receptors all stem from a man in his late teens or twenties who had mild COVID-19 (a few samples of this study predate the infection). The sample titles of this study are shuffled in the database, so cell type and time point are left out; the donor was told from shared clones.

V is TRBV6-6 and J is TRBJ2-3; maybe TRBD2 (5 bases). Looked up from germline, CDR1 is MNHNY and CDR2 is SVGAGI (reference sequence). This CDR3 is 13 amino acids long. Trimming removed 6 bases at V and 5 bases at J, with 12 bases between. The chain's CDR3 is CASRPAGGDTQYF. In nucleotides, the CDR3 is TGTGCCAGCAGACCGGCGGGCGGAGATACGCAGTATTTT.

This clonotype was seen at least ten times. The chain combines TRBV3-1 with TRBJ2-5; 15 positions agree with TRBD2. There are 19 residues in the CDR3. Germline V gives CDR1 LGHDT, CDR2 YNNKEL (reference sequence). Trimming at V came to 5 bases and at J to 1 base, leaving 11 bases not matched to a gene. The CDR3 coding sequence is TGTGCCAGCAGCTCGTCCTCCGGGACTAGCGGGGGGTCCCAAGAGACCCAGTACTTC. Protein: CASSSSSGTSGGSQETQYF.

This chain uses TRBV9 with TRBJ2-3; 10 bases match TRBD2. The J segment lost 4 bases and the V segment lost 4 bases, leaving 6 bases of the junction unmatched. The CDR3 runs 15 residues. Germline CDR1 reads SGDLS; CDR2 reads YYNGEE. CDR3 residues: CASSRPGLAPDTQYF. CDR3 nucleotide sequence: TGTGCCAGCAGCCGGCCGGGACTAGCGCCAGATACGCAGTATTTT.

CDR3: CSARDWAGGTDTQYF. The CDR3 DNA follows: TGCAGTGCTAGAGATTGGGCGGGGGGTACAGATACGCAGTATTTT. The chain joins TRBV20-1 to TRBJ2-3, with TRBD2 matching over 8 bases. V lost 0 bases and J lost 3; bases outside the gene matches: 5. Looked up from germline, CDR1 is DFQATT and CDR2 is SNEGSKA (reference sequence). The CDR3 sequence is 15 residues long.

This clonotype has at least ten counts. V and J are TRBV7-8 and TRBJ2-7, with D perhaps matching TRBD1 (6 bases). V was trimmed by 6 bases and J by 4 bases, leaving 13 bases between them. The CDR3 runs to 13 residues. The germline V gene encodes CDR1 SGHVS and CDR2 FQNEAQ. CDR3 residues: CASSWDTLYEQYV. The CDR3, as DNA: TGTGCCAGCAGTTGGGACACTTTATACGAGCAGTACGTC.

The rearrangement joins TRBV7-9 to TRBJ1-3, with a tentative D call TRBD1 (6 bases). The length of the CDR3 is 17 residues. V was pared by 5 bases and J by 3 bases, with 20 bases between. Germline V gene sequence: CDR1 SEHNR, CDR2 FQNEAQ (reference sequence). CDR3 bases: TGTGCCAGCAGCGCATTGGGCAGGGGAAGCTATGGAAACACCATATATTTT. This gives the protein CASSALGRGSYGNTIYF. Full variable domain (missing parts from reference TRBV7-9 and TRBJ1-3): DTGVSQNPRHKITKRGQNVTFRCDPISEHNRLYWYRQTLGQGPEFLTYFQNEAQLEKSRLLSDRFSAERPKGSFSTLEIQRTEQGDSAMYLCASSALGRGSYGNTIYFGEGSWLTVV.

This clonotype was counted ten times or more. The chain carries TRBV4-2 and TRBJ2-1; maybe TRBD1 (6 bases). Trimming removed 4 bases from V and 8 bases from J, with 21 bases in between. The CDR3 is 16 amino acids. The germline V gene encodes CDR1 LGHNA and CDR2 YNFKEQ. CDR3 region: CASSLSLGYGGDEQFF. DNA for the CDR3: TGTGCCAGCAGCCTTTCTTTGGGCTATGGGGGCGATGAGCAGTTCTTC.

CDR3 nucleotides: TGTGCCAGCAAGGAAGTGGCGGGGGCCCATCAGCCCCAGCATTTT. Protein sequence: CASKEVAGAHQPQHF. The chain joins TRBV2 to TRBJ1-5; a weak D match, TRBD1 (6 bases). Trimming removed 7 bases at V and 5 bases at J, with 18 bases between. CDR1 and CDR2 from the germline V gene are SNHLY and FYNNEI. The CDR3 has 15 amino acids.

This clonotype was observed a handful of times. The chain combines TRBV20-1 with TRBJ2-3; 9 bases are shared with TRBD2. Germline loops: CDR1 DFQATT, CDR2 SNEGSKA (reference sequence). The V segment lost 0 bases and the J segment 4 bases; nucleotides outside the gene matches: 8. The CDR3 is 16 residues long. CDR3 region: CSARDLVRGGSDTQYF. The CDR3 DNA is TGCAGTGCTAGAGATCTAGTGCGGGGGGGTTCAGATACGCAGTATTTT.

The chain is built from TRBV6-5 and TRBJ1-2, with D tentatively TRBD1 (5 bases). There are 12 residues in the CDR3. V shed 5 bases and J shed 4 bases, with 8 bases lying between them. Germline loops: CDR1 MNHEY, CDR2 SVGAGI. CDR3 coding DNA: TGTGCCAGCAGTAGCAGGGTCTATGGCTACACCTTC. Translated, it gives CASSSRVYGYTF.

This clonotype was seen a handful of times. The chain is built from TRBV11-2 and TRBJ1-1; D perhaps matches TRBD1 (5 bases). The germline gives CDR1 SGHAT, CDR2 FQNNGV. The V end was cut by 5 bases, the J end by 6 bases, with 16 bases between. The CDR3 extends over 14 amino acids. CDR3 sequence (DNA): TGTGCCAGCAGCCCCACTTATTGGGGGTCTGAAGCTTTCTTT. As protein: CASSPTYWGSEAFF.

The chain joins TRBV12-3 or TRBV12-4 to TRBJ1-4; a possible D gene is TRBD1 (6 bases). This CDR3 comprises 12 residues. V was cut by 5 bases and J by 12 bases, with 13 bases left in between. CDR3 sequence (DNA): TGTGCCAGCAGTCAGGGGCTTGGGGAACTGTTTTTT. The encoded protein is CASSQGLGELFF.

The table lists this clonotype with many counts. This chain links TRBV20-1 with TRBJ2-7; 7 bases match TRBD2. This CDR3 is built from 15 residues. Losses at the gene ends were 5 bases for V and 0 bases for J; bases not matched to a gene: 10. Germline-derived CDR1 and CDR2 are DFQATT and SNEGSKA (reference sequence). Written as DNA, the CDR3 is TGCAGTGCTCCCACGGCCCAGCGGGGCTCCTACGAGCAGTACTTC. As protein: CSAPTAQRGSYEQYF.

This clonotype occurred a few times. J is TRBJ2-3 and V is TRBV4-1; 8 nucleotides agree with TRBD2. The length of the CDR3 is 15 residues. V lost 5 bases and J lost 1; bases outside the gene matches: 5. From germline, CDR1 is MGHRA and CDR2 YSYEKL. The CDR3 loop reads CASSTTGGGTDTQYF. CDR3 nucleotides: TGCGCCAGCAGCACCACCGGGGGGGGCACAGATACGCAGTATTTT.

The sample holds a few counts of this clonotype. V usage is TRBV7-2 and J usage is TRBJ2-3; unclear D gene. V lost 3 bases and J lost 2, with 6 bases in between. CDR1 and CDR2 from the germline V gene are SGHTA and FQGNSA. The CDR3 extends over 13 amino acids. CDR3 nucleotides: TGTGCCAGCAGCTTTTACTTCACAGATACGCAGTATTTT. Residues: CASSFYFTDTQYF.

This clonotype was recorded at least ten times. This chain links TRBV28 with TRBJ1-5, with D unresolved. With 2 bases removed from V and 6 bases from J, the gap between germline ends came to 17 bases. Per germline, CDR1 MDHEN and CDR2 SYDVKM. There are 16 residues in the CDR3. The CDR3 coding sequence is TGTGCCAGCAGTTTACTGGGGATACTACCGCGTCAGCCCCAGCATTTT. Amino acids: CASSLLGILPRQPQHF.

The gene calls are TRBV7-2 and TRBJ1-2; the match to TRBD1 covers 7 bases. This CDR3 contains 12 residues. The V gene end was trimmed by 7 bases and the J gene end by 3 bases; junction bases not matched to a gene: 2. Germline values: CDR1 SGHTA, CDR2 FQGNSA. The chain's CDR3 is CASNGQDYGYTF. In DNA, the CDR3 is TGTGCCAGCAACGGACAGGACTATGGCTACACCTTC. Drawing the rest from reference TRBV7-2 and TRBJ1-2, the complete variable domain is GAGVSQSPSNKVTEKGKDVELRCDPISGHTALYWYRQSLGQGLEFLIYFQGNSAPDKSGLPSDRFSAERTGGSVSTLTIQRTQQEDSAVYLCASNGQDYGYTFGSGTRLTVV.

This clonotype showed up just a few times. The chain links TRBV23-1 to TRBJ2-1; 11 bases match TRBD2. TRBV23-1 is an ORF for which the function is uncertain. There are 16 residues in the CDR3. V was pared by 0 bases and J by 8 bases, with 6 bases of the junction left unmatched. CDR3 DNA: TGCGCCAGCAGTCAATCGCGGCTAGCGGGGGGCCATGAGCAGTTCTTC. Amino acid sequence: CASSQSRLAGGHEQFF.

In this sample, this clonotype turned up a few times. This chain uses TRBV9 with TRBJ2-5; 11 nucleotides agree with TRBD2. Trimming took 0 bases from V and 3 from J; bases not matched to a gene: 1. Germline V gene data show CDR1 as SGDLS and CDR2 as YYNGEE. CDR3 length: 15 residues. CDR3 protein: CASSVVAGGKETQYF. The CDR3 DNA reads TGTGCCAGCAGCGTAGTAGCGGGGGGGAAAGAGACCCAGTACTTC.

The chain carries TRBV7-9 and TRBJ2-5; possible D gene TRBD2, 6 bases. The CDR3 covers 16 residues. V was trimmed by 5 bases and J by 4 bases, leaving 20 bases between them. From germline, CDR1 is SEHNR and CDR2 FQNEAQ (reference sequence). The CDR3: CASSDRVLNGGETQYF. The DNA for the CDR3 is TGTGCCAGCAGCGACCGGGTCCTAAACGGGGGAGAGACCCAGTACTTC. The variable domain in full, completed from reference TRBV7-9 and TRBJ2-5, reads DTGVSQNPRHKITKRGQNVTFRCDPISEHNRLYWYRQTLGQGPEFLTYFQNEAQLEKSRLLSDRFSAERPKGSFSTLEIQRTEQGDSAMYLCASSDRVLNGGETQYFGPGTRLLVL.

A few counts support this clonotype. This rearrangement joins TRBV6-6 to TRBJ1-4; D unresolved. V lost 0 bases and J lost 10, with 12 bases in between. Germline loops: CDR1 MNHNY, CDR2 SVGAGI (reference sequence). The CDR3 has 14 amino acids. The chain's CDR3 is CASSYSGDRGKLFF. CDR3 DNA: TGTGCCAGCAGTTACTCCGGCGATCGAGGAAAACTGTTTTTT.

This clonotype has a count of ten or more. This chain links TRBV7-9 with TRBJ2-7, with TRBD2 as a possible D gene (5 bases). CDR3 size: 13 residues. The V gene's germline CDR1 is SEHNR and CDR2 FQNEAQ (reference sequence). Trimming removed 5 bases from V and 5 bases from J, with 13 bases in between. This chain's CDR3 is CASSRHGVDEQYF. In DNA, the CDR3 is TGTGCCAGCAGCAGACACGGGGTGGACGAGCAGTACTTC.